This passage covers 9 T cell receptor beta chains from one sample sequenced in a study of monozygotic twins with inflammatory bowel disease. TCRdb reprocessed the 5' RACE reads and stores each CDR3 protein as one record, lacking DNA. With around 150,000 distinct CDR3 sequences in the sample, the ten largest clones hold over 2.5%. The sample consisted of blood. All receptors come from a human donor with ulcerative colitis or Crohn's disease, or a healthy co-twin of an affected twin (not recorded which).

The rearrangement joins TRBV28 to TRBJ2-1; there is no DNA to check the TCRdb D call of TRBD2. The CDR3 is 16 amino acids. Per the germline V gene, CDR1 is MDHEN and CDR2 is SYDVKM. CDR3 protein: CASSLTTGLGQHEQFF.

The V gene is TRBV28, the J gene TRBJ1-2; TCRdb lists TRBD1, though no DNA is available to test this call. The CDR3 extends over 13 amino acids. Germline V gene data show CDR1 as MDHEN and CDR2 as SYDVKM. The CDR3 sequence is CASRTPGGSGYTF.

The chain couples TRBV7-2 to TRBJ2-5; the D gene TCRdb calls, TRBD2, cannot be checked with no DNA. CDR3 size: 16 residues. From germline, CDR1 is SGHTA and CDR2 FQGNSA. This CDR3 reads CASSLAPPGGEETQYF.

The chain combines TRBV7-6 with TRBJ2-5. The CDR3 is 13 amino acids. The germline V gene has CDR1 SGHVS and CDR2 FNYEAQ. The CDR3 sequence: CASSPGFQETQYF.

The genes are TRBV12-3 or TRBV12-4 and TRBJ2-4; as DNA is missing, the TRBD1 call by TCRdb cannot be tested. The CDR3 is 13 amino acids. The CDR3 region is CASSRTGTNIQYF.

The V call is TRBV5-1, the J call TRBJ2-2; the D call of TRBD2 rests on TCRdb alone, since no DNA is present to check it. Germline V gives CDR1 SGHRS, CDR2 YFSETQ. The CDR3 loop spans 16 amino acids. The CDR3 sequence is CASSLAASLDTGELFF.

CDR3 region: CASSHRQETQYF. The chain employs TRBV18 and TRBJ2-5. CDR1 KGHSH and CDR2 LQKENI come from the germline V gene. This CDR3 spans 12 amino acids.

The V and J genes are TRBV5-4 and TRBJ2-3. The CDR3 length is 12 residues. In germline, CDR1 is SGHNT, CDR2 YYREEE (reference sequence). The CDR3 sequence is CASSLEAETQYF. The full variable domain, with the rest looked up from reference TRBV5-4 and TRBJ2-3, is ETGVTQSPTHLIKTRGQQVTLRCSSQSGHNTVSWYQQALGQGPQFIFQYYREEENGRGNFPPRFSGLQFPNYSSELNVNALELDDSALYLCASSLEAETQYFGPGTRLTVL.

The gene calls are TRBV25-1 and TRBJ1-2; the D gene TCRdb calls, TRBD1, cannot be checked with no DNA. Germline CDR1 is MGHDK and CDR2 is SYGVNS. The CDR3 runs to 12 residues. CDR3 sequence: CASQRGPYGYTF.